These T cell receptor beta chains were read from a single sample in a study of T cell responses to AZD1222 COVID-19 vaccine. Here immunoSEQ multiplex PCR was the method, and the copy in TCRdb shows in-frame clones only, minus some. This table holds more than 150,000 clones, about nine tenths found once. The sequences come from peripheral blood, collected 28 days after the second AZD1222 dose. Receptors were obtained from an adult who received the AZD1222 COVID-19 vaccine. The CDR3 runs from the conserved cysteine through the conserved F or W. Each record gives: J gene, V gene, CDR3 protein.

j_gene: TRBJ1-4; v_gene: TRBV5-5; CDR3aa: CASSSRGARVVEKLFF
j_gene: TRBJ2-2; v_gene: TRBV5-4; CDR3aa: CASTKGGQGPTGELFF
j_gene: TRBJ2-1; v_gene: TRBV20-1; CDR3aa: CSASPYNEQFF
j_gene: TRBJ2-1; v_gene: TRBV9; CDR3aa: CASSARTGGSYNEQFF
j_gene: TRBJ1-6; v_gene: TRBV5-4; CDR3aa: CASSPVGRYNFYNSPLHF
j_gene: TRBJ2-7; v_gene: TRBV7-2; CDR3aa: CASSSLSSYEQYF
j_gene: TRBJ1-1; v_gene: TRBV2; CDR3aa: CASSVKVNTEAFF
j_gene: TRBJ2-6; v_gene: TRBV27; CDR3aa: CASSPGGPLAGANVLTF
j_gene: TRBJ2-7; v_gene: TRBV5-6; CDR3aa: CASSLALGSGYEQYF
j_gene: TRBJ2-2; v_gene: TRBV6-1; CDR3aa: CASRESTGALRRTGELFF
j_gene: TRBJ1-5; v_gene: TRBV5-6; CDR3aa: CASNLGTGGNSNQPQHF
j_gene: TRBJ2-7; v_gene: TRBV4-3; CDR3aa: CASSQERSPPYEQYF
j_gene: TRBJ2-1; v_gene: TRBV4-3; CDR3aa: CASSPAGGYDEQFF
j_gene: TRBJ2-1; v_gene: TRBV11-3; CDR3aa: CASSLDKSYNEQFF
j_gene: TRBJ2-1; v_gene: TRBV2; CDR3aa: CASSEGWGPRDEQFF
j_gene: TRBJ1-6; v_gene: TRBV5-5; CDR3aa: CASRIGQGALSPLHF
j_gene: TRBJ1-6; v_gene: TRBV7-8; CDR3aa: CASSKRTGSGYINSPLHF
j_gene: TRBJ1-1; v_gene: TRBV19; CDR3aa: CASSMRGGQRNTEAFF
j_gene: TRBJ2-3; v_gene: TRBV4-1; CDR3aa: CASSLIMGLAGVRDTQYF
j_gene: TRBJ2-2; v_gene: TRBV6-5; CDR3aa: CASSLAGGGTGELFF
j_gene: TRBJ2-3; v_gene: TRBV28; CDR3aa: CASKDRATDTQYF
j_gene: TRBJ2-2; v_gene: TRBV7-3; CDR3aa: CASSTTGEQTGELFF
j_gene: TRBJ2-7; v_gene: TRBV5-1; CDR3aa: CASSLMGGSYEQYF
j_gene: TRBJ2-7; v_gene: TRBV3-1/TRBV3-2; CDR3aa: CASSPLLGSEQYF
j_gene: TRBJ1-2; v_gene: TRBV2; CDR3aa: CASRLDRVVGNYGYTF
j_gene: TRBJ1-5; v_gene: TRBV5-1; CDR3aa: CASSPRGNQPQHF
j_gene: TRBJ2-1; v_gene: TRBV5-1; CDR3aa: CASSPGLAGGQHEQFF
j_gene: TRBJ1-2; v_gene: TRBV30; CDR3aa: CAWSWDFLTYGYTF
j_gene: TRBJ2-7; v_gene: TRBV11-2; CDR3aa: CASSLEAGSSYEQYF
j_gene: TRBJ2-5; v_gene: TRBV6-2/TRBV6-3; CDR3aa: CASSSAAGAETQYF
j_gene: TRBJ1-4; v_gene: TRBV15; CDR3aa: CATRTQGATNEKLFF
j_gene: TRBJ1-5; v_gene: TRBV6-2/TRBV6-3; CDR3aa: CASSRGGNQPQHF
j_gene: TRBJ2-1; v_gene: TRBV28; CDR3aa: CASSLNRGLADYNEQFF
j_gene: TRBJ2-7; v_gene: TRBV5-1; CDR3aa: CASSRPGVEQYF
j_gene: TRBJ1-2; v_gene: TRBV27; CDR3aa: CASSWEGNYGYTF
j_gene: TRBJ2-1; v_gene: TRBV11-3; CDR3aa: CASSFGGMGTYNEQFF
j_gene: TRBJ2-1; v_gene: TRBV9; CDR3aa: CASSVVASGSPSPRNEQFF
j_gene: TRBJ2-5; v_gene: TRBV5-1; CDR3aa: CASSLDLLQRQETQYF
j_gene: TRBJ2-1; v_gene: TRBV7-8; CDR3aa: CASSSRGLAGIGDNEQFF
j_gene: TRBJ1-1; v_gene: TRBV6-2/TRBV6-3; CDR3aa: CASSYAGGNTEAFF
j_gene: TRBJ2-1; v_gene: TRBV6-5; CDR3aa: CASTVGSSYNEQFF
j_gene: TRBJ1-2; v_gene: TRBV12-3/TRBV12-4; CDR3aa: CASSHGSAYGYTF
j_gene: TRBJ2-5; v_gene: TRBV3-1/TRBV3-2; CDR3aa: CASSPPGQQETQYF
j_gene: TRBJ2-7; v_gene: TRBV2; CDR3aa: CASTRLTGIIGEQYF
j_gene: TRBJ1-2; v_gene: TRBV19; CDR3aa: CASSFDRGPPYGYTF
j_gene: TRBJ2-7; v_gene: TRBV3-1/TRBV3-2; CDR3aa: CASSQDKAGLEYF
j_gene: TRBJ2-1; v_gene: TRBV7-8; CDR3aa: CASSLASGGRANNEQFF
j_gene: TRBJ2-5; v_gene: TRBV5-1; CDR3aa: CASSSTGTQGETQYF
j_gene: TRBJ2-7; v_gene: TRBV10-3; CDR3aa: CAIRAGANYEQYF
j_gene: TRBJ2-7; v_gene: TRBV5-1; CDR3aa: CASSLGGLASVYEQYF
j_gene: TRBJ1-2; v_gene: TRBV9; CDR3aa: CASSEDRGDGYTF
j_gene: TRBJ1-1; v_gene: TRBV6-6; CDR3aa: CASSHGNTEAFF
j_gene: TRBJ2-1; v_gene: TRBV12-5; CDR3aa: CASGLGSYSYNEQFF
j_gene: TRBJ1-3; v_gene: TRBV28; CDR3aa: CASRPPMGGEDF
j_gene: TRBJ2-1; v_gene: TRBV29-1; CDR3aa: CSVGLAGDEQFF
j_gene: TRBJ1-2; v_gene: TRBV5-1; CDR3aa: CASSPGTEYYGYTF
j_gene: TRBJ2-7; v_gene: TRBV7-2; CDR3aa: CASSLDGAGVSYEQYF
j_gene: TRBJ1-5; v_gene: TRBV27; CDR3aa: CASSFGGGSNQPQHF
j_gene: TRBJ2-1; v_gene: TRBV15; CDR3aa: CATSRGQGIINEQFF
j_gene: TRBJ1-2; v_gene: TRBV29-1; CDR3aa: CSVGPGVNAYGYTF